Listed below are T cell receptor beta chains from one sample, sequenced in a study of T-cell memory formation after mild COVID-19. TCRdb processed the 5' RACE reads anew with MiXCR; each CDR3 protein has one entry. The sample contains under 300,000 distinct CDR3 sequences, roughly 18% of which appear only once. Sequenced sample: PBMCs or a T cell subset sorted from them (not recorded which). Receptor source: a man aged 18 to 29 who had mild COVID-19 (a few samples of this study predate the infection). Cell type and time point are not known. CDR3s include the opening cysteine and the closing phenylalanine or tryptophan. Fields, in order: J gene, clone size, D gene, V gene, CDR3 DNA, CDR3 protein. D genes are given only for firm matches. Rows may omit the clone size; those that give it use once, few, many or a size class.

TRBJ2-5 | few | NA | TRBV14 | TGTGCCAGCAGCCAAGGTCGTCTGGGTGTATCCCCCCAAGAGACCCAGTACTTC | CASSQGRLGVSPQETQYF
TRBJ2-7 | NA | TRBD1 | TRBV28 | TGTGCCAGCAACGGACAGGGGGGCCCCTACGAGCAGTACTTC | CASNGQGGPYEQYF
TRBJ1-6 | NA | NA | TRBV2 | TGTGCCAGCAGTGAAGCGACGGGCTCAAGGGGGTTTGGTAATTCACCCCTCCACTTT | CASSEATGSRGFGNSPLHF
TRBJ1-2 | NA | NA | TRBV11-2 | TGTGCCAGCAGTTCCACCCGGAGCTATGGCTACACCTTC | CASSSTRSYGYTF
TRBJ2-2 | NA | NA | TRBV6-2/TRBV6-3 | TGTGCCAGCAGTCAGACCGGGGTCCGCACCGGGGAGCTGTTTTTT | CASSQTGVRTGELFF
TRBJ2-1 | NA | NA | TRBV12-3/TRBV12-4 | TGTGCCAGCAGCTTACAGGGCGGTGAGCAGTTCTTC | CASSLQGGEQFF
TRBJ1-1 | few | TRBD1 | TRBV5-1 | TGCGCCAGCAGCTTGGCCTCTGCAGGGGGCATTTGGCACACTGAAGCTTTCTTT | CASSLASAGGIWHTEAFF
TRBJ1-2 | NA | NA | TRBV4-1 | TGCGCCAGCAGCCAGGTCCAGGGAGACTATGGCTACACCTTC | CASSQVQGDYGYTF
TRBJ2-5 | NA | NA | TRBV5-6 | TGTGCCAGCAGCTTGACGCACAAATCGCTCTCCCATGGGACCCAGTACTTC | CASSLTHKSLSHGTQYF
TRBJ1-1 | NA | TRBD1 | TRBV5-1 | TGCGCCAGCAGGACTGGGACAGCCCGGGGTGAAGCTTTCTTT | CASRTGTARGEAFF
TRBJ2-3 | few | TRBD2 | TRBV20-1 | TGCAGTGCTCGTGGCGGGGGGGCAGATACGCAGTATTTT | CSARGGGADTQYF
TRBJ2-1 | NA | TRBD2 | TRBV3-1 | TGTGCCAGCAGCCCTAGCGGAGCAGCCTACAATGAGCAGTTCTTC | CASSPSGAAYNEQFF
TRBJ2-5 | few | TRBD1 | TRBV4-1 | TGCGCCAGCAGCCAAGGAGGGGCAGGGGGAAACCAAGAGACCCAGTACTTC | CASSQGGAGGNQETQYF
TRBJ2-1 | NA | NA | TRBV5-5 | TGTGCCAGCAGCTTGGAAGCTAGTTCAAATGAGCAGTTCTTC | CASSLEASSNEQFF
TRBJ2-3 | few | NA | TRBV6-1 | TGTGCCAGCAGTGAACGAGGAGCCACAGATACGCAGTATTTT | CASSERGATDTQYF
TRBJ2-7 | few | NA | TRBV4-1 | TGCGCCAGCAGCCAGGGCGGGACCGAGCAGTACTTC | CASSQGGTEQYF
TRBJ2-1 | few | NA | TRBV3-1 | TGTGCCAGCAGCCAACCCCGCGTAGACGAGCAGTTCTTC | CASSQPRVDEQFF
TRBJ2-1 | NA | TRBD1 | TRBV24-1 | TGTGCCACCAGTGATCCGGTCCGGACAGGAGAATACAATGAGCAGTTCTTC | CATSDPVRTGEYNEQFF
TRBJ2-7 | NA | NA | TRBV5-1 | TGCGCCAGCAGCTCTCCGGGACACCACTACGAGCAGTACTTC | CASSSPGHHYEQYF
TRBJ2-2 | few | TRBD2 | TRBV6-5 | TGTGCCAGCAGTCTAGACGCGGGACTAGCGGGGAGAGCGCTGTTTTTT | CASSLDAGLAGRALFF
TRBJ2-7 | NA | NA | TRBV10-1 | TGCGCCAGCAGTGAAGGGCCAGGGGGAGGGCAGTACTTC | CASSEGPGGGQYF
TRBJ2-1 | few | NA | TRBV7-9 | TGTGCCAGCAGCAAGACAGCAAATGATCCGTTCTTC | CASSKTANDPFF
TRBJ2-5 | once | NA | TRBV18 | TGTGCCAGCTCACCAGGTTTTCGATTGTACCAAGAGACCCAGTACTTC | CASSPGFRLYQETQYF
TRBJ2-1 | many | NA | TRBV24-1 | TGTGCCACCAGTGATTTCCCGGGGAGCTCCTACAATGAGCAGTTCTTC | CATSDFPGSSYNEQFF
TRBJ1-5 | many | NA | TRBV7-2 | TGTGCCAGCAGCTTAGTTCTAGGTCAGCCCCAGCATTTT | CASSLVLGQPQHF
TRBJ1-4 | NA | NA | TRBV7-9 | TGTGCCAGCAGCTTACACGCCCGAGTGGGGCCGAAACTGTTTTTT | CASSLHARVGPKLFF
TRBJ2-2 | many | NA | TRBV6-4 | TGTGCCAGCAGTGAGGGGGGACAAAACACCGGGGAGCTGTTTTTT | CASSEGGQNTGELFF
TRBJ1-5 | NA | TRBD1 | TRBV15 | TGTGCCACGGACAGGGCGTGTCAGCCCCAGCATTTT | CATDRACQPQHF
TRBJ1-4 | many | NA | TRBV12-3/TRBV12-4 | TGTGCCAGCAGCCTAAGTGCAACTAATGAAAAACTGTTTTTT | CASSLSATNEKLFF
TRBJ2-5 | NA | NA | TRBV5-1 | TGCGCCAGCAGCCCCCGGACTTCGCAAGAGACCCAGTACTTC | CASSPRTSQETQYF
TRBJ2-5 | NA | NA | TRBV20-1 | TGCAGTGCAGCCGGGGAGGTTGTTCTGGAGACCCAGTACTTC | CSAAGEVVLETQYF
TRBJ1-2 | few | NA | TRBV15 | TGTGCCACCAGCAGAGCATTTGATCCAGGGTATGGCTACACCTTC | CATSRAFDPGYGYTF
TRBJ1-1 | NA | NA | TRBV3-1 | TGTGCCAGCAGCCATGCCGGGCCGGGCCACACTGAAGCTTTCTTT | CASSHAGPGHTEAFF
TRBJ1-1 | NA | NA | TRBV7-2 | TGTGCCAGCAGTAAAACAGTGAACACTGAAGCTTTCTTT | CASSKTVNTEAFF
TRBJ2-5 | NA | NA | TRBV20-1 | TGCAGTGCAAGGACCCTCCGTAGGGAGACCCAGTACTTC | CSARTLRRETQYF
TRBJ2-1 | many | NA | TRBV6-5 | TGTGCCAGTAAACCTCCGGGGCTTAATGAGCAGTTCTTC | CASKPPGLNEQFF
TRBJ2-5 | few | NA | TRBV2 | TGTGCCAGCAGTGAAATCCCCGGGGGCGCAGGGGAGACCCAGTACTTC | CASSEIPGGAGETQYF
TRBJ1-2 | many | NA | TRBV4-3 | TGCGCCAGCAGCCAAGGAGGGACTAACTATGGCTACACCTTC | CASSQGGTNYGYTF
TRBJ1-1 | NA | TRBD1 | TRBV7-9 | TGTGCCAGCAGCTTTCGAGGAGTCAGGGGGCTTAGGAACACTGAAGCTTTCTTT | CASSFRGVRGLRNTEAFF
TRBJ2-3 | NA | NA | TRBV10-3 | TGTGCCATCAGCGGTGAGGGGTGGCGGGCAGATACGCAGTATTTT | CAISGEGWRADTQYF
TRBJ1-1 | few | TRBD1 | TRBV7-9 | TGTGCCAGCAGCTCGAAACAGGGGGCTATTCCGGACACTGAAGCTTTCTTT | CASSSKQGAIPDTEAFF
TRBJ2-7 | few | TRBD1 | TRBV10-3 | TGTGCCATCAGTGAGCAAAGAGGACAGGGAGTCGAGCAGTACTTC | CAISEQRGQGVEQYF
TRBJ1-5 | NA | NA | TRBV15 | TGTGCCACCAGCAGAGACCCAGCTAGCAATCAGCCCCAGCATTTT | CATSRDPASNQPQHF
TRBJ2-7 | few | NA | TRBV7-8 | TGTGCCAGCAGCACCCTAGAGCGCCTACTCTCCTACGAGCAGTACTTC | CASSTLERLLSYEQYF
TRBJ1-1 | few | NA | TRBV6-5 | TGTGCCAGCAGTTACTCTGGGGGGGTGAACACTGAAGCTTTCTTT | CASSYSGGVNTEAFF
TRBJ1-4 | few | NA | TRBV6-5 | TGTGCCAGCAGTTTTCGGGGAACTAATGAAAAACTGTTTTTT | CASSFRGTNEKLFF
TRBJ2-1 | few | NA | TRBV11-2 | TGTGCCAGCAGTACCCCTCGGGGGGCCAGGAACAATGAGCAGTTCTTC | CASSTPRGARNNEQFF
TRBJ1-1 | NA | TRBD1 | TRBV5-4 | TGTGCCACCTCATCCGGGACAGGGGGCCGAAGGAACACTGAAGCTTTCTTT | CATSSGTGGRRNTEAFF
TRBJ2-1 | many | TRBD1 | TRBV29-1 | TGCAGCGCGGGACAGCTCTACAATGAGCAGTTCTTC | CSAGQLYNEQFF
TRBJ2-5 | many | TRBD1 | TRBV5-5 | TGTGCCAGCAGCTTGCCGGACAGGGGGCAATTAGAGACCCAGTACTTC | CASSLPDRGQLETQYF
TRBJ1-2 | many | NA | TRBV12-3/TRBV12-4 | TGTGCCAGCAGTTGGGGGGACAACCATGGCTACACCTTC | CASSWGDNHGYTF
TRBJ1-6 | few | NA | TRBV20-1 | TGCAGTGCTCCCGATACTTATAATTCACCCCTCCACTTT | CSAPDTYNSPLHF